This TCR beta chain stems from a study of T cells after yellow fever vaccination. Notes on the study in general: Most primary-vaccination clones recurred post-booster (nearly 98% CD4, roughly 90% CD8). Abundant clonotypes from the bulk population could contaminate FACS-sorted repertoires. Overlap between CD4 and CD8 compartments was detected for a small share of clonotypes.

Germline-derived CDR1 and CDR2 are DFQATT and SNEGSKA (reference sequence). V lost 4 bases and J lost 5, with 9 bases in between. The CDR3 spans 12 residues. Template switching with 5'RACE generated the TCR cDNA and added a universal primer site and UMIs. TCRdb fed the 5' RACE reads into MiXCR, producing one record per CDR3 protein. The sample contains fewer than 350,000 distinct CDR3 sequences, over 3.5% of which appear only once. This clonotype was picked up a small number of times. Its antigen is not known. The sequence was collected from a man aged 18-30 years who received the YFV17D yellow fever vaccine. This sample comprised PBMCs, obtained 15 days after the yellow fever booster vaccination. The rearrangement links TRBV20-1 to TRBJ2-1, with D perhaps matching TRBD1 (5 bases). The CDR3 protein is CSAMRQNNEQFF. The CDR3 DNA reads as TGCAGTGCTATGCGACAGAACAATGAGCAGTTCTTC.